This T cell receptor (beta chain) was recovered during a study of blood T cells in healthy people across ages. About this clonotype itself: Its antigen is undetermined.

Each donor gave around 9.6 milliliters of peripheral blood. The V segment lost 4 bases and the J segment 1 base; nucleotides outside the gene matches: 9. This CDR3 is built from 15 residues. From germline, CDR1 is SQVTM and CDR2 ANQGSEA. Findings and limits, study-wide: PBMCs left unsorted prevented a conclusive naive versus antigen-experienced comparison.

The use of a sample-barcoded 5' primer and a J-beta primer mix characterized a second PCR of roughly 7 to 11 cycles. The authors tagged each cDNA molecule using a template-switch adaptor with 12 random nucleotides. Using its own MiXCR run on the 5' RACE reads, TCRdb lists one record per CDR3 protein. The sample yields just over 800,000 distinct CDR3 sequences, around 62% seen once. The TCR originated in a man aged 25 to 45 in good health. Sequencing was carried out using blood. The rearrangement uses TRBV29-1 and TRBJ1-1, with TRBD1 identical over 7 bases. The CDR3 coding sequence is TGCAGCGTTGTAAAAACGGGACAGAAGAACACTGAAGCTTTCTTT. Encoded protein: CSVVKTGQKNTEAFF.